Below, 30 T cell receptor beta chains from the same sample are listed, as sequenced in a study of CD8 T cells in ankylosing spondylitis. General study findings and limits: It appeared that ankylosing spondylitis blood was characterized by a TCR beta motif of under ten highly homologous variants.

TCRdb re-called the 5' RACE reads with MiXCR, one entry per CDR3 protein. Among hundreds of thousands of distinct CDR3 sequences, about a sixth were seen once, and the ten largest hold just over 1%. Which antigens these TCRs recognize remains unknown. The sample was blood, either unsorted or a sorted T cell fraction (not recorded which). The receptors were sampled from a male donor with ankylosing spondylitis.

The genes are TRBV6-1 and TRBJ2-2; a weak D match, TRBD2 (7 bases). Germline values: CDR1 MNHNS, CDR2 SASEGT. CDR3 length: 18 residues. The V gene lost 6 bases and the J gene lost 7 bases, with 27 bases spanning the gap. In DNA, the CDR3 is TGTGCCAGCAGAGAACCCTATGGACTAGTTGGAGGGGGCGGGGAGCTGTTTTTT. This translates into CASREPYGLVGGGGELFF.

This clonotype appeared a few times. The chain links TRBV12-3 or TRBV12-4 to TRBJ2-3, with D possibly TRBD2 on 6 matching bases. Trimming cost V 1 base and J 2 bases, with 10 bases left between them. The CDR3 is 15 amino acids. CDR3: CASSLERVYTDTQYF. In DNA, the CDR3 is TGTGCCAGCAGTTTAGAGCGGGTCTACACAGATACGCAGTATTTT.

The J gene is TRBJ2-3, the V gene TRBV5-1; perhaps TRBD1 as D (6 bases). The V gene's germline CDR1 is SGHRS and CDR2 YFSETQ. Trimming cost V 7 bases and J 3 bases, with 18 bases left between them. The CDR3 has 15 amino acids. The CDR3 DNA follows: TGCGCCAGCGGAGTGGGGGCCCGCCCGACAGATACGCAGTATTTT. It codes for CASGVGARPTDTQYF.

This clonotype was counted between two and nine times. This chain uses TRBV12-3 or TRBV12-4 with TRBJ1-3; D remains unclear. The V end lost 6 bases, the J end lost 6 bases, and 12 bases lay between the germline ends. This CDR3 has 13 residues. CDR3 loop: CASSTTLPNTIYF. CDR3 nucleotide sequence: TGTGCCAGCAGCACCACACTGCCAAACACCATATATTTT.

The CDR3 here is CASSQQLAAYNEQFF. Here the CDR3 DNA reads TGTGCCAGCAGCCAACAGCTAGCGGCCTACAATGAGCAGTTCTTC. This rearrangement joins TRBV14 to TRBJ2-1, with 7 bases lining up with TRBD2. With 2 bases clipped from V and 2 bases from J, the junction kept 3 bases outside the gene matches. There are 15 residues in the CDR3. Per the germline V gene, CDR1 is SGHDN and CDR2 is FVKESK.

This clonotype was observed at least ten times. This sequence joins TRBV6-5 and TRBJ1-6; 9 bases fit TRBD1. This CDR3 spans 17 amino acids. Germline loops: CDR1 MNHEY, CDR2 SVGAGI. Germline trimming cut 2 bases from V and 8 bases from J; bases unmatched to any gene: 10. The CDR3 DNA reads TGTGCCAGCAGTTACGGGGACCCAGACAGGGGGGATTCACCCCTCCACTTT. Translated, it gives CASSYGDPDRGDSPLHF.

This clonotype was picked up one time. This chain uses TRBV9 with TRBJ2-3; 11 bases fit TRBD2. There are 18 residues in the CDR3. The V segment lost 0 bases and the J segment 6 bases; nucleotides outside the gene matches: 12. Germline CDR1 is SGDLS and CDR2 is YYNGEE. CDR3 DNA: TGTGCCAGCAGCGTAGGGGACGCGCCTAGCGGGAGGTCGGATACGCAGTATTTT. Translating it yields CASSVGDAPSGRSDTQYF.

This clonotype was observed a few times. The rearrangement joins TRBV12-3 or TRBV12-4 to TRBJ2-5; D unclear. This CDR3 has 13 amino acids. Trimming cost V 1 base and J 2 bases, with 5 bases left between them. The CDR3: CASSLVMQETQYF. In DNA, the CDR3 is TGTGCCAGCAGTTTAGTTATGCAAGAGACCCAGTACTTC.

The chain carries TRBV20-1 and TRBJ2-1, with 11 bases matching TRBD2. CDR3 length equals 13 residues. Germline CDR1 and CDR2: DFQATT and SNEGSKA (reference sequence). V lost 6 bases and J lost 7; bases outside the gene matches: 5. This CDR3 reads CSATSGEENEQFF. In nucleotides, the CDR3 is TGCAGTGCGACTAGCGGGGAGGAGAATGAGCAGTTCTTC.

The chain employs TRBV7-2 and TRBJ2-5; no firm D call. The V and J ends lost 0 bases and 0 bases respectively, with 8 bases between them. The CDR3 length is 15 residues. Germline values: CDR1 SGHTA, CDR2 FQGNSA. In nucleotides, the CDR3 is TGTGCCAGCAGCTTAGCGCACGTGAACCAAGAGACCCAGTACTTC. As protein: CASSLAHVNQETQYF.

V and J are TRBV18 and TRBJ2-1, with D perhaps matching TRBD2 (6 bases). Germline values: CDR1 KGHSH, CDR2 LQKENI. Trimming took off 5 bases at V and 6 bases at J, with 20 bases between the two ends. The CDR3 sequence is 16 residues long. The CDR3 here is CASSANRDLGINEQFF. The CDR3, as DNA: TGTGCCAGCTCAGCGAACCGGGACTTGGGGATCAATGAGCAGTTCTTC. Based on the CDR3 plus reference TRBV18 and TRBJ2-1, the full variable domain is NAGVMQNPRHLVRRRGQEARLRCSPMKGHSHVYWYRQLPEEGLKFMVYLQKENIIDESGMPKERFSAEFPKEGPSILRIQQVVRGDSAAYFCASSANRDLGINEQFFGPGTRLTVL.

The table lists this clonotype with a few counts. The gene calls are TRBV6-6 and TRBJ1-2, with D tentatively TRBD1 (5 bases). Germline loops: CDR1 MNHNY, CDR2 SVGAGI (reference sequence). V shed 5 bases and J shed 12 bases, with 13 bases lying between them. This CDR3 has 11 residues. The CDR3 coding sequence is TGTGCCAGCAGTCCCGACAGCCAGAACACCTTC. It translates to CASSPDSQNTF.

Worth noting for this clonotype: At one end the junction does not follow the germline gene, possibly because of a read error. The chain employs TRBV2 and TRBJ2-5; D is undetermined. Germline values: CDR1 SNHLY, CDR2 FYNNEI. This CDR3 contains 10 residues. The chain's CDR3 is CASFGETQYF. The CDR3 DNA sequence: TGCGCCAGCTTCGGGGAGACCCAGTACTTC.

This chain links TRBV27 with TRBJ1-2; 7 bases are a match to TRBD1. The CDR3 is made up of 15 amino acids. V lost 4 bases and J lost 4; bases outside the gene matches: 9. Germline CDR1 and CDR2: MNHEY and SMNVEV (reference sequence). CDR3 in DNA: TGTGCCAGCAGTTCCCCAAAGACAGGGAGCTATGGCTACACCTTC. This encodes CASSSPKTGSYGYTF.

The V gene is TRBV14, the J gene TRBJ2-1, with D possibly being TRBD1 or TRBD2 (5 bases each). CDR1 SGHDN and CDR2 FVKESK come from the germline V gene. V dropped 3 bases and J dropped 2 bases, with 14 bases sitting between them. The CDR3 consists of 16 residues. This CDR3 is CASSQPRDQAYNEQFF. CDR3 bases: TGTGCCAGCAGCCAGCCCCGGGACCAGGCCTACAATGAGCAGTTCTTC. The whole variable domain, filled in from reference TRBV14 and TRBJ2-1, reads EAGVTQFPSHSVIEKGQTVTLRCDPISGHDNLYWYRRVMGKEIKFLLHFVKESKQDESGMPNNRFLAERTGGTYSTLKVQPAELEDSGVYFCASSQPRDQAYNEQFFGPGTRLTVL.

This clonotype appeared many times. The V call is TRBV12-3 or TRBV12-4, the J call TRBJ1-5, with unresolved D. The CDR3 is 13 amino acids. V lost 5 bases to trimming and J lost 9 bases, with 14 bases between them. The DNA of the CDR3 is TGTGCCAGCAGTCCCGGTAGTGGCGGGCCCCAGCATTTT. Translation: CASSPGSGGPQHF.

This clonotype has just a few counts. The chain links TRBV18 to TRBJ2-2; D may be TRBD1 (6 bases). V dropped 2 bases and J dropped 1 base, with 11 bases sitting between them. The CDR3 extends over 16 amino acids. CDR1 and CDR2 (germline): KGHSH, LQKENI. In DNA, the CDR3 is TGTGCCAGCTCACCAATCCGGACAGAGAACACCGGGGAGCTGTTTTTT. Residues: CASSPIRTENTGELFF.

The CDR3 region has the DNA TGCGCCAGCAGCCAAGTCGGGAAGGGTGACGAGCAGTACTTC. Translating gives CASSQVGKGDEQYF. This chain connects TRBV4-1 to TRBJ2-7, with D tentatively TRBD2 (5 bases). Germline values: CDR1 MGHRA, CDR2 YSYEKL. The CDR3 is 14 residues long. V shed 1 base and J shed 5 bases, with 12 bases lying between them.

V is TRBV5-5 and J is TRBJ2-3; D possibly corresponds to TRBD2 (6 bases). Germline assignment: CDR1 SGHKS and CDR2 YYEKEE (reference sequence). V was pared by 5 bases and J by 3 bases, with 13 bases between. The CDR3 contains 14 residues. CDR3 DNA: TGTGCCAGCAGTGTTAGCGGAACGACAGATACGCAGTATTTT. This gives the protein CASSVSGTTDTQYF.

This chain joins TRBV19 and TRBJ2-1; TRBD2 is a possible D gene (9 bases). Germline CDR1 reads LNHDA; CDR2 reads SQIVND (reference sequence). V shed 3 bases and J shed 4 bases, with 22 bases lying between them. The CDR3 runs to 18 residues. The CDR3 loop is CASSIRASGTGPYNEQFF. CDR3 DNA: TGTGCCAGTAGTATTCGGGCTAGCGGGACAGGCCCTTACAATGAGCAGTTCTTC.

The rearrangement uses TRBV6-1 and TRBJ1-4; D is unclear. The V end was cut by 7 bases, the J end by 6 bases, with 18 bases between. The CDR3 extends over 15 amino acids. The germline V gene encodes CDR1 MNHNS and CDR2 SASEGT. Here the CDR3 reads CASTITDPSYEKLFF. CDR3 bases: TGTGCCAGCACCATAACAGACCCTTCTTATGAAAAACTGTTTTTT.

The rearrangement uses TRBV19 and TRBJ1-5; 8 bases match TRBD1. CDR1 LNHDA and CDR2 SQIVND come from the germline V gene (reference sequence). The CDR3 loop spans 16 amino acids. V was pared by 9 bases and J by 9 bases, with 19 bases of the junction left unmatched. As DNA, the CDR3 is TGTGCCAGCAACCGAGGTGGACAGGGATCTTTTGGGCCCCAGCATTTT. It is translated as CASNRGGQGSFGPQHF.

This clonotype was observed a handful of times. This rearrangement joins TRBV20-1 to TRBJ1-5; D not resolved. Trimming took 5 bases from V and 2 from J, leaving 13 bases between them. Germline assignment: CDR1 DFQATT and CDR2 SNEGSKA (reference sequence). The CDR3 runs 14 residues. The CDR3, as DNA: TGCAGTGCTGCAACAACAAGCGGCAATCAGCCCCAGCATTTT. It encodes CSAATTSGNQPQHF.

This sequence joins TRBV28 and TRBJ2-3, with TRBD1 as a possible D gene (5 bases). The CDR3 loop spans 13 amino acids. V was cut by 6 bases and J by 5 bases, with 12 bases left in between. CDR1 and CDR2 from the germline V gene are MDHEN and SYDVKM. The CDR3 DNA reads as TGTGCCAGCAGCGCCCAGGGTATAGATACGCAGTATTTT. Translating gives CASSAQGIDTQYF. Complete variable domain (other parts from reference TRBV28 and TRBJ2-3): DVKVTQSSRYLVKRTGEKVFLECVQDMDHENMFWYRQDPGLGLRLIYFSYDVKMKEKGDIPEGYSVSREKKERFSLILESASTNQTSMYLCASSAQGIDTQYFGPGTRLTVL.

The table lists this clonotype with many counts. V and J are TRBV12-3 or TRBV12-4 and TRBJ2-1; D gene unclear. V lost 7 bases, J lost 1 base, and 11 bases lay in between. The CDR3 runs to 14 residues. The CDR3 nucleotides are TGTGCCAGCACCCCGGGTTTTTCCTACAATGAGCAGTTCTTC. Amino acid sequence: CASTPGFSYNEQFF.

This clonotype showed up just once. V is TRBV18 and J is TRBJ2-5; D unresolved. The CDR3 length is 14 residues. Germline V gives CDR1 KGHSH, CDR2 LQKENI. V was cut by 2 bases and J by 1 base, with 8 bases left in between. The CDR3 here is CASSPSNGQETQYF. The CDR3 DNA reads as TGTGCCAGCTCACCATCCAACGGCCAAGAGACCCAGTACTTC.

Many counts were recorded for this clonotype. The chain recombines TRBV20-1 with TRBJ2-5; D might be TRBD2 (6 bases). V lost 5 bases and J 4 bases, leaving 14 bases between the germline ends. The CDR3 is made up of 13 amino acids. CDR1 and CDR2 (germline): DFQATT, SNEGSKA (reference sequence). The DNA for the CDR3 is TGCAGTGCTCCTAGGAGACTAGGAGAGACCCAGTACTTC. Encoded protein: CSAPRRLGETQYF.

This chain joins TRBV30 and TRBJ2-5; TRBD1 matches at 9 bases. V was pared by 2 bases and J by 11 bases, with 9 bases of the junction left unmatched. Germline CDR1 and CDR2: GTSNPN and SVGIG (reference sequence). The CDR3 is 13 amino acids. CDR3 amino acids: CAWSPPLDRGQYF. The DNA of the CDR3 is TGTGCCTGGAGTCCACCCCTGGACAGGGGTCAGTACTTC.

This clonotype was observed many times. The V and J genes are TRBV5-1 and TRBJ1-4; 10 nucleotides agree with TRBD1. The J segment lost 8 bases and the V segment lost 3 bases, leaving 7 bases of the junction unmatched. The CDR3 length is 15 residues. From germline, CDR1 is SGHRS and CDR2 YFSETQ. The CDR3 here is CASSSGDRGNEKLFF. The CDR3 bases are TGCGCCAGCAGCTCTGGGGACAGGGGAAACGAAAAACTGTTTTTT. The variable domain in full, completed from reference TRBV5-1 and TRBJ1-4, reads KAGVTQTPRYLIKTRGQQVTLSCSPISGHRSVSWYQQTPGQGLQFLFEYFSETQRNKGNFPGRFSGRQFSNSRSEMNVSTLELGDSALYLCASSSGDRGNEKLFFGSGTQLSVL.

This clonotype was picked up a small number of times. The chain carries TRBV6-2 or TRBV6-3 and TRBJ2-1; 9 nucleotides agree with TRBD2. CDR3 length equals 16 residues. V gave up 7 bases and J gave up 8 bases; unmatched junction bases: 15. Germline V gene sequence: CDR1 MNHEY, CDR2 SVGEGT. CDR3 sequence (DNA): TGTGCCAGCAAGGGGGTAGCGGGAGCGTTTTTGGATGAGCAGTTCTTC. This codes for CASKGVAGAFLDEQFF.